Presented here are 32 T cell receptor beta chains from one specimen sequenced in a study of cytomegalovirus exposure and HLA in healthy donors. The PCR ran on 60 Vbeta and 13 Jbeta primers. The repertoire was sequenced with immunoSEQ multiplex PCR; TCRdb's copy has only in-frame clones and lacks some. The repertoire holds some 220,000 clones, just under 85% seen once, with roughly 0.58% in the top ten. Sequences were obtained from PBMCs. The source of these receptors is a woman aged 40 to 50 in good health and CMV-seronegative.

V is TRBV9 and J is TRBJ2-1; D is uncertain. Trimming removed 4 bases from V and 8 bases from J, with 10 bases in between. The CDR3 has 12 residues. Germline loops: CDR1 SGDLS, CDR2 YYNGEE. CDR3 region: CASSPSYDEQFF. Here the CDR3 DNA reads TGTGCCAGCAGCCCTTCGTATGATGAGCAGTTCTTC. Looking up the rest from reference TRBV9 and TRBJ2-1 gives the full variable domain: DSGVTQTPKHLITATGQRVTLRCSPRSGDLSVYWYQQSLDQGLQFLIQYYNGEERAKGNILERFSAQQFPDLHSELNLSSLELGDSALYFCASSPSYDEQFFGPGTRLTVL.

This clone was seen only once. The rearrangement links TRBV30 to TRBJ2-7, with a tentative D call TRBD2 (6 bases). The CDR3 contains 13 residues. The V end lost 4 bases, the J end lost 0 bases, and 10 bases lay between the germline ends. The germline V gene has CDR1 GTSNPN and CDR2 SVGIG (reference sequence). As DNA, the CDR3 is TGTGCCTGGACAGGGAGGAGCTCCTACGAGCAGTACTTC. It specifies CAWTGRSSYEQYF. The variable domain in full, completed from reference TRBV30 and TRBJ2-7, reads SQTIHQWPATLVQPVGSPLSLECTVEGTSNPNLYWYRQAAGRGLQLLFYSVGIGQISSEVPQNLSASRPQDRQFILSSKKLLLSDSGFYLCAWTGRSSYEQYFGPGTRLTVT.

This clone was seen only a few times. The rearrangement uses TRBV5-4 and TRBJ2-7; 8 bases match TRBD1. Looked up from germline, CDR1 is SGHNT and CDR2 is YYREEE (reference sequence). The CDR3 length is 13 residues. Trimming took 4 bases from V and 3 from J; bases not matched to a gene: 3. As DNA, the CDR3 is TGTGCCAGCAGCGCGGGACAGGTCTACGAGCAGTACTTC. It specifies CASSAGQVYEQYF.

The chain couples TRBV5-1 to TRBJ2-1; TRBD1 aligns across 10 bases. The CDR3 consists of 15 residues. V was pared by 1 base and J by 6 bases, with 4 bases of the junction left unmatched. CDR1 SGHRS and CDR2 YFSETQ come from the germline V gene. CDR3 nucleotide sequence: TGCGCCAGCAGCTTGCGACAGGGGGCCCCCAATGAGCAGTTCTTC. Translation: CASSLRQGAPNEQFF.

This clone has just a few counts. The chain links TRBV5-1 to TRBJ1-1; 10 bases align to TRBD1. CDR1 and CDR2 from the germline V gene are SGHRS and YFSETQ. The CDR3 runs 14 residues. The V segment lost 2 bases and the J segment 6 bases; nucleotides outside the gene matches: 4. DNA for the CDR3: TGCGCCAGCAGCTTCGGGACAGGGGAGGCTGAAGCTTTCTTT. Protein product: CASSFGTGEAEAFF.

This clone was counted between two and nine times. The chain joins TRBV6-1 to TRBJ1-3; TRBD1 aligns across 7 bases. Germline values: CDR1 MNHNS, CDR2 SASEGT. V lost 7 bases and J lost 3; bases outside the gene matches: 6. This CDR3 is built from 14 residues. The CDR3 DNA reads TGTGCCAGCACCACCGGACAGGTTGGAAACACCATATATTTT. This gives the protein CASTTGQVGNTIYF.

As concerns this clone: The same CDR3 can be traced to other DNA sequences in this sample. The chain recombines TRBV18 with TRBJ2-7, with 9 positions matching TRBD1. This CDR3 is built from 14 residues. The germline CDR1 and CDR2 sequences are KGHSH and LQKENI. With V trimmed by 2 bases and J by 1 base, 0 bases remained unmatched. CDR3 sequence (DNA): TGTGCCAGCTCACCAGGGACAGGGTCCTACGAGCAGTACTTC. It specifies CASSPGTGSYEQYF.

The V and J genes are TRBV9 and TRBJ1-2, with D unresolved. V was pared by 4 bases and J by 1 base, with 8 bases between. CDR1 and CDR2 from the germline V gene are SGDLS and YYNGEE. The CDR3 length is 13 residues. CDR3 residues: CASSLPFNYGYTF. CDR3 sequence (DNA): TGTGCCAGCAGCCTTCCTTTTAACTATGGCTACACCTTC.

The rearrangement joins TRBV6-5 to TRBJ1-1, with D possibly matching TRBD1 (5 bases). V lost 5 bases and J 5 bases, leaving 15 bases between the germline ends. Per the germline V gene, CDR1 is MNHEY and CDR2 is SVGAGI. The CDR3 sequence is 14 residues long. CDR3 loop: CASSVGGGKTEAFF. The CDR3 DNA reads TGTGCCAGCAGTGTGGGGGGAGGAAAAACTGAAGCTTTCTTT.

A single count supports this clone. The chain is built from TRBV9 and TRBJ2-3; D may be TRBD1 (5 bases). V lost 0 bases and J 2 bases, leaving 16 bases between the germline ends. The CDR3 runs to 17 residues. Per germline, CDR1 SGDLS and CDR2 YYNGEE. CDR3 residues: CASSVEGARTYTDTQYF. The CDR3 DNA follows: TGTGCCAGCAGCGTAGAAGGGGCACGCACCTACACAGATACGCAGTATTTT.

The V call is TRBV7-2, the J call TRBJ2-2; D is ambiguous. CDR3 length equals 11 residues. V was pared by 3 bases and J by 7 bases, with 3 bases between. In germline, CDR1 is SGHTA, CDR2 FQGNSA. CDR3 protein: CASSFYGELFF. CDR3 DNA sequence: TGTGCCAGCAGCTTCTACGGGGAGCTGTTTTTT.

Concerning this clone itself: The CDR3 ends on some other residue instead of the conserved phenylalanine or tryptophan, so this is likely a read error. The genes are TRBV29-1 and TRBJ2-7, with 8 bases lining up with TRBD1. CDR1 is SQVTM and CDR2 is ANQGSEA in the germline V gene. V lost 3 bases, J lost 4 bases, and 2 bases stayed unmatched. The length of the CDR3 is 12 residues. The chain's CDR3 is CSVEDRAYEQYL. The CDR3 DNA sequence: TGCAGCGTTGAGGACAGGGCTTACGAGCAGTACCTC.

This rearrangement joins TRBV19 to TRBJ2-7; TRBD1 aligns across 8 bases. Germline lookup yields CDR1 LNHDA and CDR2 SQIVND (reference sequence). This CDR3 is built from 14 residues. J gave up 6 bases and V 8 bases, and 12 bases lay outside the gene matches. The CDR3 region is CASSLGTGVAEQYF. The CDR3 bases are TGTGCCAGTTCGCTCGGGACAGGTGTTGCCGAGCAGTACTTC.

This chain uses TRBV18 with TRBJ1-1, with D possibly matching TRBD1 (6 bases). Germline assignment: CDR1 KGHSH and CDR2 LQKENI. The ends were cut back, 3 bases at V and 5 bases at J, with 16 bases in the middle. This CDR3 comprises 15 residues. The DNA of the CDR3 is TGTGCCAGCTCACCGGTAGGGGGGGTGAGGACTGAAGCTTTCTTT. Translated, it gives CASSPVGGVRTEAFF.

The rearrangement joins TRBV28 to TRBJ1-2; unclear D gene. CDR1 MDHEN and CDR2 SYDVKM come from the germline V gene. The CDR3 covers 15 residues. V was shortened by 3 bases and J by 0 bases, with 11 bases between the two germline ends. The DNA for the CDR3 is TGTGCCAGCAGTTTCCTAGACGGAACTAACTATGGCTACACCTTC. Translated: CASSFLDGTNYGYTF.

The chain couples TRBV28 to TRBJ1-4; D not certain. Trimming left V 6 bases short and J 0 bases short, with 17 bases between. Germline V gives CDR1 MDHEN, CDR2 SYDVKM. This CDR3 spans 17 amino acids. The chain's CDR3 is CASRPWAGIATNEKLFF. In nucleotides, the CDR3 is TGTGCCAGCAGACCCTGGGCAGGTATAGCAACTAATGAAAAACTGTTTTTT.

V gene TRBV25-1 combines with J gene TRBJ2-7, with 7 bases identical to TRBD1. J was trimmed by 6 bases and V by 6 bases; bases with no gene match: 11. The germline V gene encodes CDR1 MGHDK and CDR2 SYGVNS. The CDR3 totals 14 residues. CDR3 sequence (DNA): TGTGCCAGCAGCGACCCCCTGACAGGGACCGAGCAGTACTTC. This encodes CASSDPLTGTEQYF.

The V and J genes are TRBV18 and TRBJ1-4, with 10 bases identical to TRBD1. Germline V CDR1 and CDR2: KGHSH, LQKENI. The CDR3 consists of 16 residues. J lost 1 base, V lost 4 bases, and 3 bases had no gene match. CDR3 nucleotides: TGTGCCAGCTCACTCGACAGGGGGCGAACTAATGAAAAACTGTTTTTT. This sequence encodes CASSLDRGRTNEKLFF.

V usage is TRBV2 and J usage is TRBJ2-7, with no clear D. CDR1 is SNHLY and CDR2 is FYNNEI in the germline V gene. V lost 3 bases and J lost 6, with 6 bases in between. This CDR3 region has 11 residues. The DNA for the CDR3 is TGTGCCAGCAGTGATATCCTCGAGCAGTACTTC. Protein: CASSDILEQYF.

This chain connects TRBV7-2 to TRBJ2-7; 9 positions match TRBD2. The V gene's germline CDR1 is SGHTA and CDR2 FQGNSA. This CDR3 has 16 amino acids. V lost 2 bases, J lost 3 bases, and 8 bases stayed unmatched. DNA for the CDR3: TGTGCCAGCAGCTTATCAAGGCTAGCGGGGAGCTACGAGCAGTACTTC. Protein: CASSLSRLAGSYEQYF.

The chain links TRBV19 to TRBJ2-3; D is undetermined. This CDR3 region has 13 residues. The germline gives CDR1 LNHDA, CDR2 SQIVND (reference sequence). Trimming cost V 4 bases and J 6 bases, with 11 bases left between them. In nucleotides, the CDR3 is TGTGCCAGTAGTAGATACCCGCGGGATACGCAGTATTTT. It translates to CASSRYPRDTQYF. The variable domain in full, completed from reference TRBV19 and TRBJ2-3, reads DGGITQSPKYLFRKEGQNVTLSCEQNLNHDAMYWYRQDPGQGLRLIYYSQIVNDFQKGDIAEGYSVSREKKESFPLTVTSAQKNPTAFYLCASSRYPRDTQYFGPGTRLTVL.

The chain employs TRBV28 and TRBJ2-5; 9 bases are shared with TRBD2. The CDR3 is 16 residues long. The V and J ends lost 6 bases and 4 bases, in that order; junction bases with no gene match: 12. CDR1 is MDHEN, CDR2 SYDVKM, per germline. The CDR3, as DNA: TGTGCCAGCAGAGATAGCGGGGGCGCTAGGAGAGAGACCCAGTACTTC. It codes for CASRDSGGARRETQYF. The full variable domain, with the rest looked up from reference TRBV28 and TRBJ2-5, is DVKVTQSSRYLVKRTGEKVFLECVQDMDHENMFWYRQDPGLGLRLIYFSYDVKMKEKGDIPEGYSVSREKKERFSLILESASTNQTSMYLCASRDSGGARRETQYFGPGTRLLVL.

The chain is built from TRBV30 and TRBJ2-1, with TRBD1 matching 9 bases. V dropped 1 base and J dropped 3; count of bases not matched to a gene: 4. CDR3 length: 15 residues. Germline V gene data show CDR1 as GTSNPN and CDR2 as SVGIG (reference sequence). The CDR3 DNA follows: TGTGCCTGGAGTGCACCGGGACAGGGCTACAATGAGCAGTTCTTC. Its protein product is CAWSAPGQGYNEQFF.

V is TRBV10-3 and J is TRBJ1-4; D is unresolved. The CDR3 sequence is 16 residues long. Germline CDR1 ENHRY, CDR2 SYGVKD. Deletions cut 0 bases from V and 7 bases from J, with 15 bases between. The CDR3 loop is CAISESTPPRSEKLFF. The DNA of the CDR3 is TGTGCCATCAGTGAGTCCACTCCCCCAAGGAGTGAAAAACTGTTTTTT.

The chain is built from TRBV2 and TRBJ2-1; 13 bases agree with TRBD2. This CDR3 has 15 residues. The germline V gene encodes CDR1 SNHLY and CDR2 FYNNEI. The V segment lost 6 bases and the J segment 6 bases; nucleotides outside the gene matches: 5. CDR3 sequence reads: CASSPTSGGANEQFF. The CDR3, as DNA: TGTGCCAGCAGCCCCACTAGCGGGGGGGCCAATGAGCAGTTCTTC.

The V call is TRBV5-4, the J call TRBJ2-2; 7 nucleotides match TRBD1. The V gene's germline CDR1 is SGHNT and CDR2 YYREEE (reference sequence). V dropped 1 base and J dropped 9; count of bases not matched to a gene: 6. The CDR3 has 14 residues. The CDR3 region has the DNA TGTGCCAGCAGCTTGCACAGGGGCATCAGGGAGCTGTTTTTT. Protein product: CASSLHRGIRELFF. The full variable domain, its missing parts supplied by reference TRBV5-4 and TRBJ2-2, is ETGVTQSPTHLIKTRGQQVTLRCSSQSGHNTVSWYQQALGQGPQFIFQYYREEENGRGNFPPRFSGLQFPNYSSELNVNALELDDSALYLCASSLHRGIRELFFGEGSRLTVL.

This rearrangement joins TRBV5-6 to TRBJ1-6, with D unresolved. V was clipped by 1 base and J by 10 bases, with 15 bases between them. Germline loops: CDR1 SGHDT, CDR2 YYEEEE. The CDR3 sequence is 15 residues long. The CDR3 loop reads CASSLYPGGDSPLHF. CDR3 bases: TGTGCCAGCAGCTTGTATCCAGGAGGTGACTCACCCCTCCACTTT.

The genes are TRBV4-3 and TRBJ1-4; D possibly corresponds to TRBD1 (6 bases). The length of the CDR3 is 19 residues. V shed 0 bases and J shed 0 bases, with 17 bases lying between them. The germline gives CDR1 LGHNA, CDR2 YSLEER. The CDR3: CASSQDGEQGYATNEKLFF. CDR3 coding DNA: TGCGCCAGCAGCCAAGATGGGGAACAGGGATACGCAACTAATGAAAAACTGTTTTTT.

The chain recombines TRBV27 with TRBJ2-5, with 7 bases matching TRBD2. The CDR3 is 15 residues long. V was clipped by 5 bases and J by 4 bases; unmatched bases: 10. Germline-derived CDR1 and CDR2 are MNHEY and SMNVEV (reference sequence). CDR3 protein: CASSDWGGLAETQYF. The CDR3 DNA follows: TGTGCCAGCAGTGATTGGGGGGGGTTAGCAGAGACCCAGTACTTC.

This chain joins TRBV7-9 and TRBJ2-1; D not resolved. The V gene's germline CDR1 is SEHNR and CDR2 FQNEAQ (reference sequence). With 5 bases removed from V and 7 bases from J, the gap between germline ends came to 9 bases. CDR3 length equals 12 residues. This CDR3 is CASSRTANEQFF. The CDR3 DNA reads TGTGCCAGCAGCCGAACAGCTAATGAGCAGTTCTTC.

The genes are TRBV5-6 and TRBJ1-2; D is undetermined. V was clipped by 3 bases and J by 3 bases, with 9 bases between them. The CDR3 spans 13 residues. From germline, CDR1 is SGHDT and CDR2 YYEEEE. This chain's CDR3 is CASSSPPDYGYTF. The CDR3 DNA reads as TGTGCCAGCAGCTCACCCCCGGACTATGGCTACACCTTC. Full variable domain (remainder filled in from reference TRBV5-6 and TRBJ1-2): DAGVTQSPTHLIKTRGQQVTLRCSPKSGHDTVSWYQQALGQGPQFIFQYYEEEERQRGNFPDRFSGHQFPNYSSELNVNALLLGDSALYLCASSSPPDYGYTFGSGTRLTVV.

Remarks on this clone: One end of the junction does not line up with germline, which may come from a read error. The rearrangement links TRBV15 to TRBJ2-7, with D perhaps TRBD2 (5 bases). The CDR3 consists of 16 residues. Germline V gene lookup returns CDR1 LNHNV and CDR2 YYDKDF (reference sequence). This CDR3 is CASSRTGMGTAYEQYF. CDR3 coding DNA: TGTGCCTCCAGCCGAACGGGAATGGGTACTGCCTACGAGCAGTACTTC.